These 17 T cell receptor beta chains share one sample of origin, sequenced in a study of cytomegalovirus exposure and HLA in healthy donors. PCR employed 60 Vbeta and 13 Jbeta primers. Data came from immunoSEQ multiplex PCR; TCRdb stores just in-frame clones and leaves some out. The table has about 160,000 clones, 70% to 90% seen once; the top ten hold around 6.7%. Source material: PBMCs. The receptors here all came from a woman aged 25 to 39 in good health and CMV-seropositive.

The rearrangement joins TRBV29-1 to TRBJ1-1; tentative D call: TRBD1 (5 bases). The CDR3 length is 13 residues. V was cut by 6 bases and J by 0 bases, with 11 bases left in between. CDR1 is SQVTM and CDR2 is ANQGSEA in the germline V gene. The DNA of the CDR3 is TGCAGCGTGAGACAGCAGATGAACACTGAAGCTTTCTTT. Protein: CSVRQQMNTEAFF.

The J gene is TRBJ1-1, the V gene TRBV28; 7 bases are a match to TRBD1. The CDR3 spans 16 residues. V shed 4 bases and J 1 base; nucleotides not matched to a gene: 9. CDR1 is MDHEN and CDR2 is SYDVKM in the germline V gene. The CDR3 nucleotides read TGTGCCAGCAGTTCCCGATCCGGACAGGAGAACACTGAAGCTTTCTTT. Its translation: CASSSRSGQENTEAFF.

The chain joins TRBV7-2 to TRBJ1-1, with D maybe TRBD1 (6 bases). Germline CDR1 reads SGHTA; CDR2 reads FQGNSA. CDR3 length: 16 amino acids. Trimming removed 3 bases from V and 1 base from J, with 15 bases in between. CDR3 DNA: TGTGCCAGCAGCTTTCAGGCGGGGGCACCGAACACTGAAGCTTTCTTT. It codes for CASSFQAGAPNTEAFF.

This chain joins TRBV7-3 and TRBJ1-5; TRBD1 might be the D (6 bases). Germline CDR1 SGHTA, CDR2 FQGTGA. CDR3 length: 15 residues. The ends were cut back, 5 bases at V and 6 bases at J, with 17 bases in the middle. CDR3 protein: CASSAPTGKGQPQHF. The CDR3, as DNA: TGTGCCAGCAGCGCCCCTACAGGGAAGGGTCAGCCCCAGCATTTT. Combining the CDR3 with reference TRBV7-3 and TRBJ1-5 gives the whole variable domain GAGVSQTPSNKVTEKGKYVELRCDPISGHTALYWYRQSLGQGPEFLIYFQGTGAADDSGLPNDRFFAVRPEGSVSTLKIQRTERGDSAVYLCASSAPTGKGQPQHFGDGTRLSIL.

The rearrangement links TRBV2 to TRBJ2-5, with no clear D. CDR1 is SNHLY, CDR2 FYNNEI, per germline. The CDR3 covers 12 residues. V dropped 4 bases and J dropped 4 bases, with 7 bases sitting between them. The CDR3: CASSVFRETQYF. In DNA form, the CDR3 reads TGTGCCAGCAGTGTGTTTAGAGAGACCCAGTACTTC.

This chain connects TRBV19 to TRBJ1-5; the D is unclear. V lost 5 bases and J 0 bases, leaving 14 bases between the germline ends. Germline-derived CDR1 and CDR2 are LNHDA and SQIVND (reference sequence). The length of the CDR3 is 16 residues. CDR3 region: CASSVDNSYSNQPQHF. The DNA of the CDR3 is TGTGCCAGTAGTGTCGATAATAGTTATAGCAATCAGCCCCAGCATTTT.

The chain recombines TRBV7-9 with TRBJ2-5, with 7 bases aligning to TRBD1. This CDR3 comprises 15 residues. Germline CDR1 and CDR2: SEHNR and FQNEAQ (reference sequence). Trimming at V came to 5 bases and at J to 7 bases, leaving 13 bases not matched to a gene. The CDR3 loop reads CASSPRGQIMGTQYF. CDR3 nucleotide sequence: TGTGCCAGCAGCCCCAGGGGACAGATTATGGGGACCCAGTACTTC.

DNA of the CDR3: TGTGCCAGTAGCCCCAGGGGGTTGGGAAATCAGCCCCAGCATTTT. Its translation is CASSPRGLGNQPQHF. This chain connects TRBV19 to TRBJ1-5; 7 bases are a match to TRBD1. This CDR3 has 15 residues. The V segment lost 6 bases and the J segment 4 bases; nucleotides outside the gene matches: 9. CDR1 and CDR2 from the germline V gene are LNHDA and SQIVND (reference sequence).

The genes are TRBV4-1 and TRBJ2-5, with a tentative D call TRBD1 (5 bases). The CDR3 loop spans 16 amino acids. CDR1 and CDR2 from the germline V gene are MGHRA and YSYEKL. V lost 4 bases to trimming and J lost 0 bases, with 15 bases between them. The CDR3 sequence is CASSRRTLRYQETQYF. CDR3 sequence (DNA): TGCGCCAGCAGCCGTAGGACATTGCGTTACCAAGAGACCCAGTACTTC.

This rearrangement joins TRBV7-3 to TRBJ2-3, with 8 bases fitting TRBD2. The CDR3 has 17 amino acids. With 2 bases clipped from V and 0 bases from J, the junction kept 7 bases outside the gene matches. Germline values: CDR1 SGHTA, CDR2 FQGTGA. The DNA of the CDR3 is TGTGCCAGCAGCTTACCAGAACTAGCGGCTAGCACAGATACGCAGTATTTT. Translated, it gives CASSLPELAASTDTQYF. Drawing the rest from reference TRBV7-3 and TRBJ2-3, the complete variable domain is GAGVSQTPSNKVTEKGKYVELRCDPISGHTALYWYRQSLGQGPEFLIYFQGTGAADDSGLPNDRFFAVRPEGSVSTLKIQRTERGDSAVYLCASSLPELAASTDTQYFGPGTRLTVL.

CDR3 in amino acids: CASSRGQGFYNEQFF. The CDR3 nucleotides are TGTGCCAGCAGCCGGGGACAGGGATTCTACAATGAGCAGTTCTTC. The chain has TRBV7-9 and TRBJ2-1, with TRBD1 identical over 9 bases. The germline V gene has CDR1 SEHNR and CDR2 FQNEAQ (reference sequence). The J segment lost 3 bases and the V segment lost 5 bases, leaving 5 bases of the junction unmatched. The CDR3 totals 15 residues.

The rearrangement links TRBV7-2 to TRBJ1-5; D possibly corresponds to TRBD1 (6 bases). This CDR3 comprises 14 residues. The germline gives CDR1 SGHTA, CDR2 FQGNSA. Trimming removed 5 bases at V and 4 bases at J, with 12 bases between. The CDR3 DNA follows: TGTGCCAGCAGCACACAAGGGGGAAATCAGCCCCAGCATTTT. It codes for CASSTQGGNQPQHF. The variable domain in full, with the rest retrieved from reference TRBV7-2 and TRBJ1-5, is GAGVSQSPSNKVTEKGKDVELRCDPISGHTALYWYRQSLGQGLEFLIYFQGNSAPDKSGLPSDRFSAERTGGSVSTLTIQRTQQEDSAVYLCASSTQGGNQPQHFGDGTRLSIL.

V is TRBV18 and J is TRBJ2-7; tentatively, D is TRBD1 (6 bases). The CDR3 spans 13 residues. Trimming stripped 3 bases from V and 2 bases from J, with 8 bases between. Germline V gene data show CDR1 as KGHSH and CDR2 as LQKENI. The CDR3 protein is CASSPDSPYEQYF. CDR3 DNA: TGTGCCAGCTCACCGGACAGCCCCTACGAGCAGTACTTC.

The V call is TRBV10-2, the J call TRBJ2-1; 10 bases are shared with TRBD1. Germline V gene sequence: CDR1 WSHSY, CDR2 SAAADI. With 6 bases clipped from V and 8 bases from J, the junction kept 7 bases outside the gene matches. This CDR3 is 14 amino acids long. CDR3 nucleotide sequence: TGCGCCAGCAGGCGACAGGGGGCATACTATGAGCAGTTCTTC. Encoded protein: CASRRQGAYYEQFF.

In this sample, this clone turned up once. At one boundary the junction diverges from the germline segment, which might be a read error. The chain is built from TRBV7-9 and TRBJ1-4; 7 nucleotides line up with TRBD1. CDR1 and CDR2 from the germline V gene are SEHNR and FQNEAQ (reference sequence). This CDR3 has 15 residues. In DNA form, the CDR3 reads TGTTCCAGCAGCTGGTCCGGGACAGTCAATGAAAAACTGTTTTTT. It yields the protein CSSSWSGTVNEKLFF.

This sequence joins TRBV7-3 and TRBJ2-5; tentatively, D is TRBD1 (5 bases). V lost 0 bases and J 7 bases, leaving 12 bases between the germline ends. Germline V gene lookup returns CDR1 SGHTA and CDR2 FQGTGA. The CDR3 has 14 residues. The CDR3 DNA follows: TGTGCCAGCAGCTTAACGTCAGGGAAGGGGACCCAGTACTTC. Translating it yields CASSLTSGKGTQYF.

There are a few counts of this clone. The chain links TRBV7-8 to TRBJ2-7; TRBD1 agrees at 9 bases. The CDR3 is 14 residues long. The germline V gene has CDR1 SGHVS and CDR2 FQNEAQ. V was clipped by 6 bases and J by 6 bases; unmatched bases: 9. The DNA of the CDR3 is TGTGCCAGCAGGCCCGACAGGGGGTTCGTCGAGCAGTACTTC. Protein: CASRPDRGFVEQYF.